The T cell receptor (beta chain) under discussion was sequenced for a study of cytomegalovirus exposure and HLA in healthy donors. Study information: The early release's HLA-typed donors yielded some 85 million unique TCRs.

The study sampled nominally healthy donors, though unrecorded immune exposures were likely. Points from the study as a whole: Common viral pathogens seemed, in a later analysis, to connect with several of the most significant clusters.

V lost 5 bases to trimming and J lost 4 bases; unmatched junction nucleotides: 4. The CDR3 has 14 residues. Germline loops: CDR1 SGHTA, CDR2 FQGNSA. It was with 60 Vbeta and 13 Jbeta primers that the PCR ran. Libraries were prepared by immunoSEQ multiplex PCR; TCRdb keeps only in-frame clonotypes and omits some of them. Here the sample spans about 160,000 clones, approximately 80% being singletons. About this clone itself: The antigen is unknown.

This TCR was sampled from a male donor in good health and CMV-seropositive. J is TRBJ2-2 and V is TRBV7-2; 7 positions agree with TRBD1. The specimen sequenced was PBMCs. CDR3 region: CASSPDRVTGELFF. The CDR3 bases are TGTGCCAGCAGCCCAGACAGGGTCACCGGGGAGCTGTTTTTT.